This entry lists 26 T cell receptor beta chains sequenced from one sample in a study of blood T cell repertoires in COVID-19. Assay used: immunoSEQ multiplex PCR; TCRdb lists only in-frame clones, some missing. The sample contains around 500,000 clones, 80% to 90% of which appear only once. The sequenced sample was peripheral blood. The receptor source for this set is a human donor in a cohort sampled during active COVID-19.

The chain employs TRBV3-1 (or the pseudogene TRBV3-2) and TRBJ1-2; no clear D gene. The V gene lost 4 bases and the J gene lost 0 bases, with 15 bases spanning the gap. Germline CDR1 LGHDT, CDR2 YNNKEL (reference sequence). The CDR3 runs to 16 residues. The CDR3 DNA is TGTGCCAGCAGCCGAGTAGGAGGTGCAGCTAACTATGGCTACACCTTC. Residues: CASSRVGGAANYGYTF.

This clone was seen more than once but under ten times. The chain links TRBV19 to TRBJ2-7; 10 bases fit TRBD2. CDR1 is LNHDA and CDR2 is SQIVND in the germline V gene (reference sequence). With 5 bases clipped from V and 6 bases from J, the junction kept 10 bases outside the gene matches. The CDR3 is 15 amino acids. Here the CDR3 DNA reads TGTGCCAGTAGTTCCCAAAGCGGGAGGGCGGTCGAGCAGTACTTC. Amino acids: CASSSQSGRAVEQYF.

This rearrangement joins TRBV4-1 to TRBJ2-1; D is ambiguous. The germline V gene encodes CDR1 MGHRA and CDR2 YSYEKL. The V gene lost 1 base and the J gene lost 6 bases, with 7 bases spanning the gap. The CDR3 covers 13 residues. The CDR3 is CASSQVNINEQFF. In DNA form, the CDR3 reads TGCGCCAGCAGCCAAGTAAACATCAATGAGCAGTTCTTC.

CDR3 amino acids: CASRSVVPPYEQYF. The CDR3 bases are TGCGCCAGCAGATCGGTAGTTCCTCCCTACGAGCAGTACTTC. The chain combines TRBV10-2 with TRBJ2-7; D gene unclear. The germline V gene has CDR1 WSHSY and CDR2 SAAADI. The CDR3 spans 14 residues. V gave up 6 bases and J gave up 2 bases, with 14 bases separating them.

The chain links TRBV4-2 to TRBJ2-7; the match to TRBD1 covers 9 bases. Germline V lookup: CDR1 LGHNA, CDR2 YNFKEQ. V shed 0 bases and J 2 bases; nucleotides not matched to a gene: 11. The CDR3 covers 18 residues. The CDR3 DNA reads TGTGCCAGCAGCCAAGATCCCGGGACAGGGAATTCACCCTACGAGCAGTACTTC. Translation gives CASSQDPGTGNSPYEQYF.

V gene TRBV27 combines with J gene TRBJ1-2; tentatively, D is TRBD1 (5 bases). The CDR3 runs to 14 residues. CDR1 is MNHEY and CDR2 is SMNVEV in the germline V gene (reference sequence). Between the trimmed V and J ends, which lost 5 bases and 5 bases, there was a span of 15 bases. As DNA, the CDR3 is TGTGCCAGCAGTAGTTTAGAGGACATTTATGGCTACACCTTC. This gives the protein CASSSLEDIYGYTF.

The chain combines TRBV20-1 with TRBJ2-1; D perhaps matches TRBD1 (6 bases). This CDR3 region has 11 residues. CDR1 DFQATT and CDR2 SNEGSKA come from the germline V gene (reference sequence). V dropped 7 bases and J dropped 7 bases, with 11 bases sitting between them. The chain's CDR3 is CSVQGENEQFF. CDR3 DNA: TGCAGTGTACAGGGAGAGAATGAGCAGTTCTTC.

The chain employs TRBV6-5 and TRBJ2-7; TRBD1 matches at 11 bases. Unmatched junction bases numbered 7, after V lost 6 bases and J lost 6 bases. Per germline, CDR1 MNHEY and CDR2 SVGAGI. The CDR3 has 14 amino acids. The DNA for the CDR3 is TGTGCCAGCAGCAAGGGACAGGGGGTTGCCGAGCAGTACTTC. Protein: CASSKGQGVAEQYF.

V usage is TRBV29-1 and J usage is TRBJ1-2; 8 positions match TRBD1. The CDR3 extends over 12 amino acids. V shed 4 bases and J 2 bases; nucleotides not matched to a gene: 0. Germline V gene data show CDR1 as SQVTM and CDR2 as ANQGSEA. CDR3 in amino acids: CSVGDRNYGYTF. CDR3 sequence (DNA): TGCAGCGTTGGGGACAGGAACTATGGCTACACCTTC.

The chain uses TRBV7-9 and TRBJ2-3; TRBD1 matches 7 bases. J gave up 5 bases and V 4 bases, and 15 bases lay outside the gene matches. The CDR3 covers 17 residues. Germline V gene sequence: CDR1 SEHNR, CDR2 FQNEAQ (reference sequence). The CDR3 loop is CASSWANRGPYGDTQYF. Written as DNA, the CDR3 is TGTGCCAGCAGCTGGGCTAACAGGGGCCCCTATGGAGATACGCAGTATTTT.

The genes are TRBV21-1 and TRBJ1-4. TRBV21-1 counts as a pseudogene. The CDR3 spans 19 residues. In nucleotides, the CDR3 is TGTGCCAGCAGCAAAGAGGGCGGGATCCAAGGCTCGGAAAATGAAAAACTGTTTTTT. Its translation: CASSKEGGIQGSENEKLFF.

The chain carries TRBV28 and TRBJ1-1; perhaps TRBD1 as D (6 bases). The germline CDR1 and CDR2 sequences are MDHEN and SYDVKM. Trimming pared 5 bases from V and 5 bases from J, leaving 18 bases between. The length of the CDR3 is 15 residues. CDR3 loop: CASSASGGRGTEAFF. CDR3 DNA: TGTGCCAGCAGTGCGTCGGGGGGCAGGGGAACTGAAGCTTTCTTT.

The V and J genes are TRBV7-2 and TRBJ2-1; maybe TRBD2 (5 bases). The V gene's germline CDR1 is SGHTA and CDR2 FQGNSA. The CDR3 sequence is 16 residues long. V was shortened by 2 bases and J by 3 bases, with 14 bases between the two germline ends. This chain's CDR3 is CASSLHSPGIYNEQFF. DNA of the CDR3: TGTGCCAGCAGCTTACACTCTCCGGGAATCTACAATGAGCAGTTCTTC.

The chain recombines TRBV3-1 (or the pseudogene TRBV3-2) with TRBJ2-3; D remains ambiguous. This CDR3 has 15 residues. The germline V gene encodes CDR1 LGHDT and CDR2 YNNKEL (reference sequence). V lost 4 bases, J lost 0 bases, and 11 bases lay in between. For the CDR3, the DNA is TGTGCCAGCAGCCCAGGCCAGTATAGCACAGATACGCAGTATTTT. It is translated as CASSPGQYSTDTQYF.

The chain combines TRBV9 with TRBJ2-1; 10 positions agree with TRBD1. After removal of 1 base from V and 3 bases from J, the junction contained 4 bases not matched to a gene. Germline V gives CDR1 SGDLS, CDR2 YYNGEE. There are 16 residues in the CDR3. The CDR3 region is CASSVLGQGHYNEQFF. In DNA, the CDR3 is TGTGCCAGCAGCGTATTGGGACAGGGGCACTACAATGAGCAGTTCTTC.

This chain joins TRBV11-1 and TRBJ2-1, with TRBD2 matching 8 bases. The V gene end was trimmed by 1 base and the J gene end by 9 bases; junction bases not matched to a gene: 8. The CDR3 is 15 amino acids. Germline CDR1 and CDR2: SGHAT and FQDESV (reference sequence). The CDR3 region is CASSLDLAGYGEQFF. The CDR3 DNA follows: TGTGCCAGCAGCTTAGATTTAGCGGGATATGGTGAGCAGTTCTTC. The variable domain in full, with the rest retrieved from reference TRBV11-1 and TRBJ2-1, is EAEVAQSPRYKITEKSQAVAFWCDPISGHATLYWYRQILGQGPELLVQFQDESVVDDSQLPKDRFSAERLKGVDSTLKIQPAELGDSAMYLCASSLDLAGYGEQFFGPGTRLTVL.

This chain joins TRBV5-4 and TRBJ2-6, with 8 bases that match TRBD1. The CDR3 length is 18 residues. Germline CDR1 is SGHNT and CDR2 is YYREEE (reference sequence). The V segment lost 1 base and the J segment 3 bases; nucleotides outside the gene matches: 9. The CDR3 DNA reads TGTGCCAGCAGCTTGCCAAGACAGGGGATCTTTGGGGCCAACGTCCTGACTTTC. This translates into CASSLPRQGIFGANVLTF.

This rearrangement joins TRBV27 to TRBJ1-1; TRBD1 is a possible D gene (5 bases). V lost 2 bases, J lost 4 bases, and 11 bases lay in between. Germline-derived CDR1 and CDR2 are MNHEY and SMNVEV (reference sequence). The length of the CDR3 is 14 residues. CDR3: CASSLRGGGTEAFF. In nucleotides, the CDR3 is TGTGCCAGCAGTTTAAGGGGAGGCGGCACTGAAGCTTTCTTT.

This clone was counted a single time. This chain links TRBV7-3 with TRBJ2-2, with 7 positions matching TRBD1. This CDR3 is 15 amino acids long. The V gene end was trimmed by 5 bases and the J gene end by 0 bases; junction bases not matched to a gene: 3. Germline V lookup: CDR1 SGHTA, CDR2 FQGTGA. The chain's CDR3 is CASSPGTANTGELFF. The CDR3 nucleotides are TGTGCCAGCAGCCCCGGGACAGCGAACACCGGGGAGCTGTTTTTT.

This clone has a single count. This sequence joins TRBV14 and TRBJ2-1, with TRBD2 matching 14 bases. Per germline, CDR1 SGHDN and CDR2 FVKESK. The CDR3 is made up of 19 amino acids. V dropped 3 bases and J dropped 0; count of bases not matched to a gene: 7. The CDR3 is CASSHLPGTSGSSYNEQFF. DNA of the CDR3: TGTGCCAGCAGCCATCTACCCGGGACTAGCGGGAGCTCCTACAATGAGCAGTTCTTC.

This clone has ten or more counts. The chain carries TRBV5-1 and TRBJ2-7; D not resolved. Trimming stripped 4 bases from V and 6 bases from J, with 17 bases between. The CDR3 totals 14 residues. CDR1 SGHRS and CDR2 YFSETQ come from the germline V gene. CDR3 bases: TGCGCCAGCAGCCCGCCACTATTGGGTAGCGAGCAGTACTTC. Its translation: CASSPPLLGSEQYF.

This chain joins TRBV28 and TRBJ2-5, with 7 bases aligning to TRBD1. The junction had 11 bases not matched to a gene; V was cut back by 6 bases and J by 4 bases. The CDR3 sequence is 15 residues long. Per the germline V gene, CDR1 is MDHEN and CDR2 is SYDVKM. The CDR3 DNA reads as TGTGCCAGCAGCCCGATAGACAGGGAGAGAGAGACCCAGTACTTC. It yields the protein CASSPIDRERETQYF.

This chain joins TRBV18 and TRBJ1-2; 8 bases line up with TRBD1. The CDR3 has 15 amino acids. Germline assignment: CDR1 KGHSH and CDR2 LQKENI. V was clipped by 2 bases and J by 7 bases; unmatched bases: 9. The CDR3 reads CASSPDGDRGAGYTF. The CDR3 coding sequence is TGTGCCAGCTCACCAGACGGAGACAGGGGAGCTGGCTACACCTTC.

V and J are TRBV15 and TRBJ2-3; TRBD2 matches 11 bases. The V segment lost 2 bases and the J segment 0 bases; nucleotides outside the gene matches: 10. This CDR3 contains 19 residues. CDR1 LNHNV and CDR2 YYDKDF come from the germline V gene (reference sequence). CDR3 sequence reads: CATSRLAGGLESSTDTQYF. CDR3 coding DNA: TGTGCCACCAGCAGACTAGCGGGAGGCCTAGAGTCTAGCACAGATACGCAGTATTTT.

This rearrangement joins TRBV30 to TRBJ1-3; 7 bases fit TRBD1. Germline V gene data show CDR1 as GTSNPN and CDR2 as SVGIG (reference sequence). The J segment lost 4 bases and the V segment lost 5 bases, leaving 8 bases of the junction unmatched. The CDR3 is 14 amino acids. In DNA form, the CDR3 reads TGTGCCTGGGCTCCCGTAGGGGGCGGAAACACCATATATTTT. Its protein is CAWAPVGGGNTIYF.

CDR3 sequence: CASSINGQVEQYF. The CDR3 DNA reads as TGTGCCAGCAGCATTAACGGACAGGTCGAGCAGTACTTC. The rearrangement joins TRBV7-3 to TRBJ2-7; TRBD1 matches 7 bases. V trimming: 5 bases; J trimming: 6 bases; junction bases outside the gene matches: 7. Germline V lookup: CDR1 SGHTA, CDR2 FQGTGA. The CDR3 runs to 13 residues.